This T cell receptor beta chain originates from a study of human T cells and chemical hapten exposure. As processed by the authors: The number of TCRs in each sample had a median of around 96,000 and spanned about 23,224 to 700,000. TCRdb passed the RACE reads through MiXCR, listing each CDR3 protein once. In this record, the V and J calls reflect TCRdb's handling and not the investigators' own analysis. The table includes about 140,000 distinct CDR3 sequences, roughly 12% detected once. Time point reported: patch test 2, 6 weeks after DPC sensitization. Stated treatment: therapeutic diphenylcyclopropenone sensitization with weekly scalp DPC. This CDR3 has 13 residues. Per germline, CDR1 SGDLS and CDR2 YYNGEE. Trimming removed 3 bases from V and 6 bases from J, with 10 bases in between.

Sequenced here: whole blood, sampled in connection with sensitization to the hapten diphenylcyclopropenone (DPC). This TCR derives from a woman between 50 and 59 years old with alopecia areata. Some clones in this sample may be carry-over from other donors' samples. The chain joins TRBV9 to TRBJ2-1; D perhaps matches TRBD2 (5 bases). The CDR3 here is CASSAVLGNEQFF. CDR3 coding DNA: TGTGCCAGCAGCGCGGTACTAGGCAATGAGCAGTTCTTC.